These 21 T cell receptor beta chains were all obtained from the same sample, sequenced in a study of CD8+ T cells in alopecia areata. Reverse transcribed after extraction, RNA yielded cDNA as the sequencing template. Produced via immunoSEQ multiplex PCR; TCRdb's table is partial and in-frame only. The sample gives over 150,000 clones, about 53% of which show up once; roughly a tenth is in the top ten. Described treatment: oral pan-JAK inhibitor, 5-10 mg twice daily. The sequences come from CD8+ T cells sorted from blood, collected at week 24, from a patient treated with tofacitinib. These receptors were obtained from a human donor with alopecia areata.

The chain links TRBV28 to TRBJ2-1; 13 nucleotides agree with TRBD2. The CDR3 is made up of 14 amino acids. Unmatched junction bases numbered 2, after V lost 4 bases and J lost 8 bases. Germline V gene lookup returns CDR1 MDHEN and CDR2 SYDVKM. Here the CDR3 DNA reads TGTGCCAGCAGTTGGACTAGCGGGGGCTATGAGCAGTTCTTC. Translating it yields CASSWTSGGYEQFF.

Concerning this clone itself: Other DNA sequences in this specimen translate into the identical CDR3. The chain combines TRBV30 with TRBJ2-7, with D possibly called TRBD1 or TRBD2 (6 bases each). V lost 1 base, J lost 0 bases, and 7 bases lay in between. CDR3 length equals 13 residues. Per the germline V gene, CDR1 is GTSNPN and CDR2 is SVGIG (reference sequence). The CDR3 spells CAWSEGGSYEQYF. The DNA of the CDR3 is TGTGCCTGGAGTGAGGGGGGCTCCTACGAGCAGTACTTC.

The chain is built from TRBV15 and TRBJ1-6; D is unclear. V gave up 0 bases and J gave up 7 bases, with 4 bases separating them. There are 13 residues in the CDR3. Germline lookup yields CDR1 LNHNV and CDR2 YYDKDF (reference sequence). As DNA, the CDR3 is TGTGCCACCAGCAGAGACGGAAATTCACCCCTCCACTTT. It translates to CATSRDGNSPLHF. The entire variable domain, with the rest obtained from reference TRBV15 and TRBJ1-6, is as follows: DAMVIQNPRYQVTQFGKPVTLSCSQTLNHNVMYWYQQKSSQAPKLLFHYYDKDFNNEADTPDNFQSRRPNTSFCFLDIRSPGLGDTAMYLCATSRDGNSPLHFGNGTRLTVT.

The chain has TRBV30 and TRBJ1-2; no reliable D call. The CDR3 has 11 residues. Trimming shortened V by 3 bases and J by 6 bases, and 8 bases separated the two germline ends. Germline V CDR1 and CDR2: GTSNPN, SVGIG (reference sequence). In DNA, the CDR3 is TGTGCCTGGAGCGATGGGAATGGCTACACCTTC. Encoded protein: CAWSDGNGYTF.

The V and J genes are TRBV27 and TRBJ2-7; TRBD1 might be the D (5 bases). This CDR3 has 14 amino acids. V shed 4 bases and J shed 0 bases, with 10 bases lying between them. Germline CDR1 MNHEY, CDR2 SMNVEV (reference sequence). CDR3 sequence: CASSSSTDSYEQYF. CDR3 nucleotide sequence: TGTGCCAGCAGTTCCTCGACAGACTCCTACGAGCAGTACTTC.

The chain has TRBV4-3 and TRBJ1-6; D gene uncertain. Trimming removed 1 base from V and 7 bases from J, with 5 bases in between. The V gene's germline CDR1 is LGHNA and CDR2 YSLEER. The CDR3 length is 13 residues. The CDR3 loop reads CASSQGMNSPLHF. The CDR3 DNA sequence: TGCGCCAGCAGCCAAGGGATGAATTCACCCCTCCACTTT.

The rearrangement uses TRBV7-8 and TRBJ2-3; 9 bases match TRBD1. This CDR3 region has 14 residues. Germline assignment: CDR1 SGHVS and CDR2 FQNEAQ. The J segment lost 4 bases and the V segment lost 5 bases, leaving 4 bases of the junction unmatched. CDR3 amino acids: CASSGDRASDTQYF. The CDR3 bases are TGTGCCAGCAGCGGGGACAGGGCATCAGATACGCAGTATTTT.

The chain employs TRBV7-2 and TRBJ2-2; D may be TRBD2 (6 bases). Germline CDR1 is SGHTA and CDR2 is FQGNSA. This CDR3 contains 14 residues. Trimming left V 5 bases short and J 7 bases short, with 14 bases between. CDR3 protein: CASSTAGRGGELFF. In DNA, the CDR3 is TGTGCCAGCAGCACGGCGGGGCGCGGCGGGGAGCTGTTTTTT.

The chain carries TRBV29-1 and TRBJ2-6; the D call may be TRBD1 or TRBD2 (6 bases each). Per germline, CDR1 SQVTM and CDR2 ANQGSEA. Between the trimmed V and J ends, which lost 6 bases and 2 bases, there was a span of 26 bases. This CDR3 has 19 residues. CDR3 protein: CSVQSDAGHFDTGANVLTF. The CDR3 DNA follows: TGCAGCGTCCAATCCGATGCGGGACACTTCGACACTGGGGCCAACGTCCTGACTTTC.

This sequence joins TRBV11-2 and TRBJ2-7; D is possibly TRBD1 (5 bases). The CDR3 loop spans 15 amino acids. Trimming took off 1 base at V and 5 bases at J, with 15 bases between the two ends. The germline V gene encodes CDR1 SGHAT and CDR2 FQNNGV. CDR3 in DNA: TGTGCCAGCAGCTTAGGTCCAGGGAAGATGGACGAGCAGTACTTC. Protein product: CASSLGPGKMDEQYF.

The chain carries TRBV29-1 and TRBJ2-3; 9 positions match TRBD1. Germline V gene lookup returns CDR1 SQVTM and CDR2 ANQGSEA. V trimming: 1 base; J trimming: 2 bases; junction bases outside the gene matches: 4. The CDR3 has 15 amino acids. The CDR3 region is CSVEGTGDPTDTQYF. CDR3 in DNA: TGCAGCGTTGAAGGGACAGGGGACCCCACAGATACGCAGTATTTT.

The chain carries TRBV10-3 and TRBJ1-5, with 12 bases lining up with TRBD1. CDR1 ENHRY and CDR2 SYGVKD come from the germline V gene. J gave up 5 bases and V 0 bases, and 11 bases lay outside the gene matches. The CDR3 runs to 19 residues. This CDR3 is CAISESEGQGAPPYQPQHF. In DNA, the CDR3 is TGTGCCATCAGTGAGTCTGAGGGACAGGGGGCCCCCCCATATCAGCCCCAGCATTTT.

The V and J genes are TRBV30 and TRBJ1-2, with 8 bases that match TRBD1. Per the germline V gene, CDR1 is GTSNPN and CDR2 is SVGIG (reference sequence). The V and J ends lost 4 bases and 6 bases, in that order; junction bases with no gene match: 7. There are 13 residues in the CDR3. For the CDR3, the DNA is TGTGCCTGGACCGAGACAGGGGCTGATGGCTACACCTTC. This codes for CAWTETGADGYTF.

This chain's CDR3 is CASAGRTEAFF. Written as DNA, the CDR3 is TGTGCCAGCGCAGGGAGAACTGAAGCTTTCTTT. J is TRBJ1-1 and V is TRBV7-2; maybe TRBD1 (5 bases). This CDR3 contains 11 residues. V gave up 8 bases and J gave up 5 bases, with 9 bases separating them. Germline CDR1 SGHTA, CDR2 FQGNSA.

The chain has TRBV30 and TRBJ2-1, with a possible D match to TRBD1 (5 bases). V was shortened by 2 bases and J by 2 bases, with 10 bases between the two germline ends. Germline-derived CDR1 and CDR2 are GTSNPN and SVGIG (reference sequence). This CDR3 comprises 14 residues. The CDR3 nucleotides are TGTGCCTGGAGTTTGGGGCAGACCTACAATGAGCAGTTCTTC. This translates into CAWSLGQTYNEQFF. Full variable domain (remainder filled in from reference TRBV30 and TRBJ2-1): SQTIHQWPATLVQPVGSPLSLECTVEGTSNPNLYWYRQAAGRGLQLLFYSVGIGQISSEVPQNLSASRPQDRQFILSSKKLLLSDSGFYLCAWSLGQTYNEQFFGPGTRLTVL.

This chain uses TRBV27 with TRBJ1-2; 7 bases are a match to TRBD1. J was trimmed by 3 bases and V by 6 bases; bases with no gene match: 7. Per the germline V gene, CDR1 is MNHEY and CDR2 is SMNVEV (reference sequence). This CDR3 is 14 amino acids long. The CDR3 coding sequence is TGTGCCAGCAGCCACCTAACAGGGGACTATGGCTACACCTTC. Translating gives CASSHLTGDYGYTF.

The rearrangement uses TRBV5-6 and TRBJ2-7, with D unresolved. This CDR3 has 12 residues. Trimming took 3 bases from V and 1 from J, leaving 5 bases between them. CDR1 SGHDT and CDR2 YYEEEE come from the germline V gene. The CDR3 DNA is TGTGCCAGCAGCTCAAATTCCTACGAGCAGTACTTC. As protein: CASSSNSYEQYF.

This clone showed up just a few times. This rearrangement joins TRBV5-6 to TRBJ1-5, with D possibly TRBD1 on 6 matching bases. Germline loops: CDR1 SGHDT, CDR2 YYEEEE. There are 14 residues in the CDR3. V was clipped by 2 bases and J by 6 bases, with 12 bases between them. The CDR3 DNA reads TGTGCCAGCAGCTTAGGTCAGGGGAGTCAGCCCCAGCATTTT. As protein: CASSLGQGSQPQHF.

The CDR3 reads CASSQNTAGELFF. The CDR3 region has the DNA TGTGCCAGCAGCCAAAACACCGCCGGGGAGCTGTTTTTT. The V and J genes are TRBV7-9 and TRBJ2-2; D call uncertain. Germline CDR1 reads SEHNR; CDR2 reads FQNEAQ (reference sequence). This CDR3 is built from 13 residues. V was clipped by 5 bases and J by 6 bases, with 10 bases between them.

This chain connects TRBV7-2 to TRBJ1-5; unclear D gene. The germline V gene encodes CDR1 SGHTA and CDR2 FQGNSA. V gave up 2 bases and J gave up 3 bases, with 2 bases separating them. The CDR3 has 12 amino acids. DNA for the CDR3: TGTGCCAGCAGCTTAATCAATCAGCCCCAGCATTTT. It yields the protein CASSLINQPQHF.

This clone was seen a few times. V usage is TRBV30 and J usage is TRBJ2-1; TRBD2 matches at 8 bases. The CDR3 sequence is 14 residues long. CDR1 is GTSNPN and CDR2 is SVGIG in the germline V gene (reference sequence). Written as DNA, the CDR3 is TGTGCGGCGGGAGGCTTCAGCTCCTACAATGAGCAGTTCTTC. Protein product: CAAGGFSSYNEQFF.